The T cell receptor (beta chain) under discussion was sequenced for a study of cytomegalovirus exposure and HLA in healthy donors. Study-level information: Clustering assigned about 79% of the roughly 430 genotyped donors to the Caucasian-associated ancestry cluster. Whole-study results and caveats: Fewer N-insertions than the roughly 600-donor mean were reportedly shown by an Asian-associated ancestry cluster in a later analysis. The authors assumed roughly uniform sequencing depth across donors for presence/absence analyses.

The PCR employed 60 Vbeta primers together with 13 Jbeta primers. The method was immunoSEQ multiplex PCR; TCRdb's version includes in-frame clones alone and lacks a portion of them. The sample includes some 190,000 clones, more than 65% seen only once; the top ten take about 3%. For this clone: Its cognate antigen is unknown.

There are 14 residues in the CDR3. V was clipped by 3 bases and J by 3 bases; unmatched bases: 4. From germline, CDR1 is MNHNS and CDR2 SASEGT. This chain joins TRBV6-1 and TRBJ2-7, with 8 positions matching TRBD1. The source of this sequence is a man aged 40-55 years in good health and CMV-seropositive. The sample was PBMCs. The CDR3, as DNA: TGTGCCAGCAGTGACATTGACAGGGGCTACGAGCAGTACTTC. Encoded protein: CASSDIDRGYEQYF.